This T cell receptor beta chain derives from a study of cytomegalovirus exposure and HLA in healthy donors. General study findings and limits: While the bulk of TCR sequences proved rare, some public TCRs turned up in many donors. Later, an analysis found that TCR clusters from the first cohort tended to co-occur in the roughly 110 validation repertoires. Investigators reported some 150 TCR beta chains as tied to cytomegalovirus.

Only in-frame clones appear in the TCRdb table, and some are missing; sequencing was by immunoSEQ multiplex PCR. The table has roughly 150,000 clones, about 94% seen once. This CDR3 has 16 residues. Germline V gives CDR1 MNHNS, CDR2 SASEGT. V was pared by 4 bases and J by 2 bases, with 14 bases between. Comment on this clone: Its specificity is not known.

This receptor was obtained from a man aged 18 to 30 in good health and CMV-seropositive. V usage is TRBV6-1 and J usage is TRBJ2-2; D possibly corresponds to TRBD2 (6 bases). The sequencing sample was made of PBMCs. The CDR3 is CASSGSAGTNTGELFF. The CDR3 DNA sequence: TGTGCCAGCAGTGGATCGGCGGGAACAAACACCGGGGAGCTGTTTTTT.